The clone carrying this T cell receptor (beta chain) was detected only a few times. The target antigen is unknown. Clones were sequenced by immunoSEQ multiplex PCR, and TCRdb holds only the in-frame ones, with some missing. Here the sample spans around 14,000 clones, approximately 90% being singletons. The data are from a study of PD-1 blockade in mismatch repair-deficient tumors. Time point specified: identical roughly 11-day culture without peptide (control). TCR sequencing covered a few patients who responded to pembrolizumab. A roughly 11-day in vitro culture was run per each of roughly seven reactive peptides. Study conclusions and caveats: Approximately 130 unique blood TCRs came from expansion to three of seven peptides. Rapid post-treatment expansion, then contraction, generally preceding radiologic response, marked tumor-resident clones.

This receptor was identified in an adult with mismatch repair-deficient cancer. Sequences were derived from cells cultured in vitro, sampled from a patient treated with pembrolizumab.

The CDR3 sequence is CASSHMGGAHEQYF. The CDR3 nucleotides read TGTGCCAGCAGCCATATGGGGGGGGCCCACGAGCAGTACTTC. V usage is TRBV7-6 and J usage is TRBJ2-7; weak D call: TRBD2 (7 bases). V was shortened by 5 bases and J by 5 bases, with 16 bases between the two germline ends. CDR3 length: 14 residues. The germline gives CDR1 SGHVS, CDR2 FNYEAQ.